This T cell receptor (beta chain) was captured by sequencing in a study of blood T cell repertoires in COVID-19. Across the whole study: Acute-phase and convalescent COVID-19 samples originated in the United States, Italy and Spain. PBMCs, B-cell-depleted T cells, or T cells were the source of the cDNA or gDNA that made up the material.

J was trimmed by 4 bases and V by 6 bases; bases with no gene match: 7. Germline values: CDR1 MNHEY, CDR2 SVGAGI. This CDR3 comprises 14 residues. Original analysis: Amplified reference gene primers provided the basis for estimating nucleated cell counts. TCRdb's table, derived via immunoSEQ multiplex PCR, lists solely in-frame clones and lacks some. The DNA was the basis for D and trimming; V, J and clone size are from that table. The sample has approximately 230,000 clones; roughly 87% are singletons. The chain couples TRBV6-5 to TRBJ2-7; 9 nucleotides align to TRBD1. This TCR came from a man younger than 30 with active or convalescent COVID-19. The sample was peripheral blood. The CDR3 sequence is CASSGTGQLYEQYF. The CDR3 region has the DNA TGTGCCAGCAGCGGGACAGGGCAATTGTACGAGCAGTACTTC.